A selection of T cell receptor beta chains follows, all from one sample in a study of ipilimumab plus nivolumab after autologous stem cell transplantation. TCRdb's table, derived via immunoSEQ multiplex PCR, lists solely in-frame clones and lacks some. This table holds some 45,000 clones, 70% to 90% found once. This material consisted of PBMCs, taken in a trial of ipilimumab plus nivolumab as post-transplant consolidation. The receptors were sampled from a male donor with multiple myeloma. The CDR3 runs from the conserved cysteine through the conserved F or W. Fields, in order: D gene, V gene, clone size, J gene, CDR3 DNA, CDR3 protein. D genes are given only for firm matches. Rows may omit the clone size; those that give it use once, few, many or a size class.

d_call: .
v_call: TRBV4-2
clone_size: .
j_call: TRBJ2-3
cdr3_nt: TGTGCCAGCAGCCAAGGTCTACAGAGCACAGATACGCAGTATTTT
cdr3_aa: CASSQGLQSTDTQYF

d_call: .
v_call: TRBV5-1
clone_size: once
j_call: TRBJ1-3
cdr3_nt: TGCGCCAGCAGCTTGGGGGTTGGGATCTCTGGAAACACCATATATTTT
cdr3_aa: CASSLGVGISGNTIYF

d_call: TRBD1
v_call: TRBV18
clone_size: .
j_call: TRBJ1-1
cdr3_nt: TGTGCCAGCTCACCGCAACAGGGGGAGAACACTGAAGCTTTCTTT
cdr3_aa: CASSPQQGENTEAFF

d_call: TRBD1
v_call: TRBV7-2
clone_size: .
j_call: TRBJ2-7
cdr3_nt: TGTGCCAGCAGCACACGACAGGGGGCCGTTCGCGAGCAGTACTTC
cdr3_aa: CASSTRQGAVREQYF

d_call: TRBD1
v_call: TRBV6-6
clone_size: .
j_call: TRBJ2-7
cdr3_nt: TGTGCCAGCAGTTACTCGGGACAGGGGTACCACGAGCAGTACTTC
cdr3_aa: CASSYSGQGYHEQYF

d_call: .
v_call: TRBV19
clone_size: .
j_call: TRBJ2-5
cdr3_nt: TGTGCCAGTAGTACAAGCGGGCGCCAGGGGGAGACCCAGTACTTC
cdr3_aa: CASSTSGRQGETQYF

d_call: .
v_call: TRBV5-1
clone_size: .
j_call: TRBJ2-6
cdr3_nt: TGCGCCAGCAGGATCGACAGGAGGGGCTCTGGGGCCAACGTCCTGACTTTC
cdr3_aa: CASRIDRRGSGANVLTF

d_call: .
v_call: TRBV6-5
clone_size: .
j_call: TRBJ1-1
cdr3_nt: TGTGCCAGCAGTTATGTGGGCCTCATGAACACTGAAGCTTTCTTT
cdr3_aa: CASSYVGLMNTEAFF

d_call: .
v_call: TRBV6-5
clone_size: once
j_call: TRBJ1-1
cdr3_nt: TGTGCCAGCAGTTACGGACCAAGAGGCACTGAAGCTTTCTTT
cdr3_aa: CASSYGPRGTEAFF

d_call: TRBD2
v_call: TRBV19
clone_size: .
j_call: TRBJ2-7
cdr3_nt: TGTGCCAGTAGTCGTCTAGCGGGGGGTAAACCCTACGAGCAGTACTTC
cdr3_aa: CASSRLAGGKPYEQYF

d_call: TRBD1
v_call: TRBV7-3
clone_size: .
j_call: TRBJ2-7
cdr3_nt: TGTGCCAGCAGCTCATACGCGGGACAGGGCTACGAGCAGTACTTC
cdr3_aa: CASSSYAGQGYEQYF

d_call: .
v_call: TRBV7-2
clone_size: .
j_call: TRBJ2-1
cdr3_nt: TGTGCCAGCAGCCCGACTCATAGGGACAATGAGCAGTTCTTC
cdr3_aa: CASSPTHRDNEQFF

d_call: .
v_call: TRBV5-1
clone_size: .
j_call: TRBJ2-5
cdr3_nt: TGCGCCAGCAGCTTCGCTGCCGGGGCAGTTCAAGAGACCCAGTACTTC
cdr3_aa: CASSFAAGAVQETQYF

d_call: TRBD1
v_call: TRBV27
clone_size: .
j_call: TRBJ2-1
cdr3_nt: TGTGCCAGCAGTATGGGACAGCCCCATTCCTACAATGAGCAGTTCTTC
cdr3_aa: CASSMGQPHSYNEQFF

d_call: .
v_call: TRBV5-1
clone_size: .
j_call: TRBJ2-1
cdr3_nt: TGCGCCAGCAGCTTGGAGGACAGTTACAATGAGCAGTTCTTC
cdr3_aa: CASSLEDSYNEQFF

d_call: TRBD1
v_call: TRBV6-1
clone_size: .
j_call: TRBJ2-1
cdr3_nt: TGTGCCCACGGCCACAGGGGGCTCGGCAATGAGCAGTTCTTC
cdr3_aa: CAHGHRGLGNEQFF

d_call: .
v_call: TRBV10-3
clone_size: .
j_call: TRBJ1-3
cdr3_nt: TGTGCCACCCTGCCGGGGGATTTCTCTGGAAACACCATATATTTT
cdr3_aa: CATLPGDFSGNTIYF

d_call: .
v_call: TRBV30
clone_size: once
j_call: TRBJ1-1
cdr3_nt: TGTGCCTGGAGTGCAAAGTCGGGAGACACTGAAGCTTTCTTT
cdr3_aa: CAWSAKSGDTEAFF

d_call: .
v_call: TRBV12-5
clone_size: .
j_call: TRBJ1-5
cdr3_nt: TGTGCTAGTGGTTTATCAGGGGTGAGGCAGCCCCAGCATTTT
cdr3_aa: CASGLSGVRQPQHF

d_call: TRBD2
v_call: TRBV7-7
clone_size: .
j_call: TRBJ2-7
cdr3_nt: TGTGCTAGCAGCCGAGGGACTAGCGGTTCCTACGAGCAGTACTTC
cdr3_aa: CASSRGTSGSYEQYF

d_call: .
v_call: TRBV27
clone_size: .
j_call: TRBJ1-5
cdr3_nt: TGTGCCAGCAGCGTGGGGGGAGGGAGCAATCAGCCCCAGCATTTT
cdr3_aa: CASSVGGGSNQPQHF

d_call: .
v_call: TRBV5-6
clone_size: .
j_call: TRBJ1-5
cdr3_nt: TGTGCCAGCAGCTTGGGGCAGGGCATCAATCAGCCCCAGCATTTT
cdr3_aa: CASSLGQGINQPQHF

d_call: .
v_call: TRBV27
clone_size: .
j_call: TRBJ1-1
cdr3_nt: TGTGCCAGCACCCGGGGAGATGTGGAGAACACTGAAGCTTTCTTT
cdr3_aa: CASTRGDVENTEAFF

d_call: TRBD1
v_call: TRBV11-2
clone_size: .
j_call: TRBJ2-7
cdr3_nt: TGTGCCAGCACCTTCGGGACAGGGGTCCCCTCCACCTACGAGCAGTACTTC
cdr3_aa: CASTFGTGVPSTYEQYF

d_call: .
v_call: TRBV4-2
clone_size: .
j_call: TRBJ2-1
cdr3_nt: TGTGCCAGCAGCCCAACCGATAGCTCCTACAATGAGCAGTTCTTC
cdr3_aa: CASSPTDSSYNEQFF

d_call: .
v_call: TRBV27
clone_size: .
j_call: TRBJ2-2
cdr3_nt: TGTGCCAGCAGTTTATGGGCGGAGGACTTCGGGGCCGGGGAGCTGTTTTTT
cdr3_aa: CASSLWAEDFGAGELFF

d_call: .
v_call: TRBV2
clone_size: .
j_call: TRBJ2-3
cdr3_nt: TGTGCCAGCAGTGAAGGCCTAGCGACCGATACGCAGTATTTT
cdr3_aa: CASSEGLATDTQYF

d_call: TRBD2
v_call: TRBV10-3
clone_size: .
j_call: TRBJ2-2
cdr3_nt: TGTGCCATCAGTGGCGATAGCGGGGAAGTTAACACCGGGGAGCTGTTTTTT
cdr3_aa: CAISGDSGEVNTGELFF

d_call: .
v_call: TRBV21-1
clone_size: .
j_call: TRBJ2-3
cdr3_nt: TGTGCCAGCAGCAAAGCGTTCACGGGGACTAGCGGGGTCGGCACAGATACGCAGTATTTT
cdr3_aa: CASSKAFTGTSGVGTDTQYF

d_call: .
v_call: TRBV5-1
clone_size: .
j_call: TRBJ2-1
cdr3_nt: TGCGCCAGCAAACGACCGAATGGGGGATACAATGAGCAGTTCTTC
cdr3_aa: CASKRPNGGYNEQFF

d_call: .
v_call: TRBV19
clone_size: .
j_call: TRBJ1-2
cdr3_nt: TGTGCCAGTAGTATAAGTGGGCTAGCCCTCTATGGCTACACCTTC
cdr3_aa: CASSISGLALYGYTF

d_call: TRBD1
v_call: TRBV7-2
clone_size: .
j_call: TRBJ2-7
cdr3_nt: TGTGCCAGCAGCTCGCGGACAGGCGCCAACTACGAGCAGTACTTC
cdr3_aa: CASSSRTGANYEQYF